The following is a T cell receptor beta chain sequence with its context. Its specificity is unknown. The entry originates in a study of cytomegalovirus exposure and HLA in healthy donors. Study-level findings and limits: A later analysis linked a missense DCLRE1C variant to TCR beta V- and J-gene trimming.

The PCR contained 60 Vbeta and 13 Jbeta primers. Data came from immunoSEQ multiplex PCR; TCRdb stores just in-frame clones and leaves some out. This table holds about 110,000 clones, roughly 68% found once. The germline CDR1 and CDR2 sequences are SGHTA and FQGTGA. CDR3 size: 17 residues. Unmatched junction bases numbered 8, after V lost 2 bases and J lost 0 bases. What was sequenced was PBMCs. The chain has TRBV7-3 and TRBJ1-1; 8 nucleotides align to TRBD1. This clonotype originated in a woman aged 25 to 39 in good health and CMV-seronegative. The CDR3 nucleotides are TGTGCCAGCAGCTTAGGCAGGGGGCCTCTCATGAACACTGAAGCTTTCTTT. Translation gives CASSLGRGPLMNTEAFF.